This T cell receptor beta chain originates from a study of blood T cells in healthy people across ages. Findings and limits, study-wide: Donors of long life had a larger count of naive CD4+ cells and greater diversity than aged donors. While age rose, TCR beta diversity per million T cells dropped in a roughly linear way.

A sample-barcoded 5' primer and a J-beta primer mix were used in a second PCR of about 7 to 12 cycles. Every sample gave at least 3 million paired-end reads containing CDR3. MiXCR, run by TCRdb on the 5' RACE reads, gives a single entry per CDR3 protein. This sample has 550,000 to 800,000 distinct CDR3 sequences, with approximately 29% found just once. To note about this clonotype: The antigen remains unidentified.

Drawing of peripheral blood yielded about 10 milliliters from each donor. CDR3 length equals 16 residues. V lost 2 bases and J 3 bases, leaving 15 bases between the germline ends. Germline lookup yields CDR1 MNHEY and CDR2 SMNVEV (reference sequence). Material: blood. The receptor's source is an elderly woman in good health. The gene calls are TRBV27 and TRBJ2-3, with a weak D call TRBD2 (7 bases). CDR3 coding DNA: TGTGCCAGCAGTTTACCGACGGGGGGCCTGACAGATACGCAGTATTTT. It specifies CASSLPTGGLTDTQYF.